This TCR beta chain was obtained from a study of T cell responses to AZD1222 COVID-19 vaccine. In regard to this clone: The antigen is undetermined.

Analyses pooled second doses at about 4 or about 12 weeks. The CDR3 has 15 residues. Trimming removed 3 bases at V and 1 base at J, with 10 bases between. CDR1 is SGHTA and CDR2 is FQGNSA in the germline V gene. Here immunoSEQ multiplex PCR was the method, and the copy in TCRdb shows in-frame clones only, minus some. The sample carries around 120,000 clones, approximately 90% recorded once. Study findings and constraints: Seropositivity was recorded at baseline in only five to seven AZD1222 recipients. Females outnumbered males among donors, who were mostly white British; clonal diversity was possibly underestimated.

V is TRBV7-2 and J is TRBJ1-3; D may be TRBD1 (6 bases). The receptor's source is an adult who received the AZD1222 COVID-19 vaccine. This material consisted of peripheral blood, taken 28 days after the second AZD1222 dose. CDR3 sequence reads: CASSFRGQSGNTIYF. The CDR3 DNA reads as TGTGCCAGCAGCTTCAGGGGCCAGTCTGGAAACACCATATATTTT.